The next 9 T cell receptor beta chains were all read from a single sample in a study of blood T cell repertoires in COVID-19. Only in-frame clones appear in the TCRdb table, and some are missing; sequencing was by immunoSEQ multiplex PCR. Of about 160,000 clones listed, about 93% are singletons. The sequencing input was peripheral blood. These receptors were collected from a woman aged 50 to 65 with acute or convalescent COVID-19.

The chain is built from TRBV10-2 and TRBJ2-2; weak D call: TRBD2 (6 bases). Deletions cut 6 bases from V and 4 bases from J, with 9 bases between. CDR1 and CDR2 from the germline V gene are WSHSY and SAAADI. The CDR3 is 13 residues long. CDR3 sequence (DNA): TGCGCCAGCAGCCGGGACTTCACCGGGGAGCTGTTTTTT. Translating it yields CASSRDFTGELFF.

The V gene is TRBV3-1 (or the pseudogene TRBV3-2), the J gene TRBJ1-6, with 9 bases identical to TRBD1. CDR3 length: 14 amino acids. The germline gives CDR1 LGHDT, CDR2 YNNKEL (reference sequence). Trimming cost V 5 bases and J 7 bases; bases outside gene matches: 3. CDR3 bases: TGTGCCAGCAGCACCGGACAGGGGAATTCACCCCTCCACTTT. Translated, it gives CASSTGQGNSPLHF.

The chain is built from TRBV6-5 and TRBJ1-1; no firm D call. Germline V gene sequence: CDR1 MNHEY, CDR2 SVGAGI. The CDR3 runs 14 residues. Trimming took off 5 bases at V and 5 bases at J, with 15 bases between the two ends. The CDR3 here is CASSIDRVWTEAFF. The CDR3 DNA sequence: TGTGCCAGCAGTATCGACCGGGTTTGGACTGAAGCTTTCTTT.

The V call is TRBV6-2 or TRBV6-3, the J call TRBJ1-2, with D unclear. V lost 3 bases and J 2 bases, leaving 7 bases between the germline ends. Per the germline V gene, CDR1 is MNHEY and CDR2 is SVGEGT. The CDR3 totals 13 residues. The CDR3 loop reads CASSYRENYGYTF. In DNA form, the CDR3 reads TGTGCCAGCAGTTATCGGGAGAACTATGGCTACACCTTC.

In the case of this clone: Mismatch with germline at one junction end may stem from a read error. The chain joins TRBV7-7 to TRBJ2-5; maybe TRBD1 (6 bases). The CDR3 runs 14 residues. Germline-derived CDR1 and CDR2 are SSHAT and FNYEAQ (reference sequence). The CDR3 is CASSWPWTAETQYF. CDR3 DNA: TGTGCTAGCAGCTGGCCCTGGACAGCGGAGACCCAGTACTTC.

The rearrangement joins TRBV28 to TRBJ2-2, with D perhaps matching TRBD1 (5 bases). Trimming pared 8 bases from V and 0 bases from J, leaving 7 bases between. Germline assignment: CDR1 MDHEN and CDR2 SYDVKM. The CDR3 is 13 amino acids. CDR3 nucleotide sequence: TGTGCCAGCCTCAGGGCGAACACCGGGGAGCTGTTTTTT. As protein: CASLRANTGELFF.

The gene calls are TRBV11-2 and TRBJ1-3; tentative D call: TRBD1 (6 bases). The CDR3 consists of 16 residues. Trimming removed 2 bases at V and 2 bases at J, with 13 bases between. Germline V gene sequence: CDR1 SGHAT, CDR2 FQNNGV. The CDR3 region is CASSLRWGHTGNTIYF. The CDR3 DNA sequence: TGTGCCAGCAGCTTACGGTGGGGGCATACTGGAAACACCATATATTTT.

The chain employs TRBV28 and TRBJ1-2; D not resolved. The CDR3 consists of 13 residues. Between the trimmed V and J ends, which lost 2 bases and 4 bases, there was a span of 8 bases. Germline CDR1 and CDR2: MDHEN and SYDVKM. In DNA, the CDR3 is TGTGCCAGCAGTTTACTCCGGTTCTATGGCTACACCTTC. Its translation is CASSLLRFYGYTF.

V and J are TRBV10-1 and TRBJ1-2, with D uncertain. The V and J ends lost 4 bases and 7 bases respectively, with 7 bases between them. Germline CDR1 reads WNHNN; CDR2 reads SYGVQD (reference sequence). The CDR3 loop spans 11 amino acids. The CDR3 DNA sequence: TGCGCCAGCAGTGGAGGGTTTGGCTACACCTTC. Its translation: CASSGGFGYTF.